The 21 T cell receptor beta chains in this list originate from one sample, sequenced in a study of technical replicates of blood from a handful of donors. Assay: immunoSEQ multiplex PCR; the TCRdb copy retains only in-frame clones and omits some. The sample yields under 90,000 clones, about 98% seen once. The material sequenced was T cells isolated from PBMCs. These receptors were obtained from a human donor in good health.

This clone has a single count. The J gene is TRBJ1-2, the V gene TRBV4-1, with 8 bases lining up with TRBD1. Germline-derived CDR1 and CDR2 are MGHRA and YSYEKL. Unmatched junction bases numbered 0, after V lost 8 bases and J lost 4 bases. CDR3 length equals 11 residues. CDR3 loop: CASGQGYGYTF. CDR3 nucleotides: TGCGCCAGCGGACAGGGCTATGGCTACACCTTC.

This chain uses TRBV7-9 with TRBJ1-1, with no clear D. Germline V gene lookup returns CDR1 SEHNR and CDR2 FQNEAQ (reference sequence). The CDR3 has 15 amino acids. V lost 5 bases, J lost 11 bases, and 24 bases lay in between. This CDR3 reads CASSRIPQSKAGAFF. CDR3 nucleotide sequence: TGTGCCAGCAGCCGAATCCCCCAATCGAAAGCGGGGGCTTTCTTT.

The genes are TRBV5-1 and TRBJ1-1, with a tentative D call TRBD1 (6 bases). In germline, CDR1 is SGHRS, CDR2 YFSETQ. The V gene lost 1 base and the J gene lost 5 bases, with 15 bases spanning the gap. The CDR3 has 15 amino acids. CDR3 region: CASSLLGAEETEAFF. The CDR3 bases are TGCGCCAGCAGCTTGTTGGGGGCGGAAGAAACTGAAGCTTTCTTT.

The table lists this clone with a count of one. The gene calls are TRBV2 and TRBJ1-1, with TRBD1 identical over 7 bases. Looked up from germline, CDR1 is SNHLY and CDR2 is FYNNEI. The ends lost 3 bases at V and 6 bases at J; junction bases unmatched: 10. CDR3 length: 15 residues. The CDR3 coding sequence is TGTGCCAGCAGTGAGCAGGGGGGCCCACTCGCTGAAGCTTTCTTT. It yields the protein CASSEQGGPLAEAFF.

CDR3 coding DNA: TGTGCCAGCATAGCGGAAACGAACACCGGGGAGCTGTTTTTT. Translated, it gives CASIAETNTGELFF. V is TRBV28 and J is TRBJ2-2; D perhaps matches TRBD2 (6 bases). This CDR3 is built from 14 residues. Germline assignment: CDR1 MDHEN and CDR2 SYDVKM. With 7 bases removed from V and 0 bases from J, the gap between germline ends came to 9 bases.

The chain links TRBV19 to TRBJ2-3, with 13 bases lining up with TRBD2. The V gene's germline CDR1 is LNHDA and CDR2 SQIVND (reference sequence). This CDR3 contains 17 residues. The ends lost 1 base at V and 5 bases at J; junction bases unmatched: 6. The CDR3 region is CASSIALAGGPGDTQYF. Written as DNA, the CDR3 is TGTGCCAGTAGTATAGCACTAGCGGGGGGGCCGGGAGATACGCAGTATTTT.

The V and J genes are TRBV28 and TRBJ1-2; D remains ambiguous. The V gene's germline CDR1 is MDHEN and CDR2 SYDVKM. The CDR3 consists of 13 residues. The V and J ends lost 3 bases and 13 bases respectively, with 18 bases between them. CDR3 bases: TGTGCCAGCAGTTTCCGGGAGCCAACAGTGGTCACCTTC. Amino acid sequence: CASSFREPTVVTF.

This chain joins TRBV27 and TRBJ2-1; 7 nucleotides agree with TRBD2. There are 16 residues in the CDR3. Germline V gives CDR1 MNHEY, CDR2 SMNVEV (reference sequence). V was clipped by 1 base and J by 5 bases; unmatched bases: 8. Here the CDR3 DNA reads TGTGCCAGCAGTTTATATCTCGGGGGGATACACAATGAGCAGTTCTTC. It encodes CASSLYLGGIHNEQFF.

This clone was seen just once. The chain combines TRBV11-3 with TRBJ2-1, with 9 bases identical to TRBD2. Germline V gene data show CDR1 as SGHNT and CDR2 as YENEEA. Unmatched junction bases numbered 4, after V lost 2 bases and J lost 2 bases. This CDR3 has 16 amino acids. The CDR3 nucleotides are TGTGCCAGCAGCTTATTAGGCGGGAGGGCCTACAATGAGCAGTTCTTC. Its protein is CASSLLGGRAYNEQFF.

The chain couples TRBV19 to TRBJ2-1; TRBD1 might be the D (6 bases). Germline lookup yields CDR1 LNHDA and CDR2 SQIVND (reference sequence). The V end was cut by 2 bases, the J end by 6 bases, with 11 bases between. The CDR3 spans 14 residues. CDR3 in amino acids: CASSIQTGPNEQFF. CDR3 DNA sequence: TGTGCCAGTAGTATACAAACAGGGCCCAATGAGCAGTTCTTC.

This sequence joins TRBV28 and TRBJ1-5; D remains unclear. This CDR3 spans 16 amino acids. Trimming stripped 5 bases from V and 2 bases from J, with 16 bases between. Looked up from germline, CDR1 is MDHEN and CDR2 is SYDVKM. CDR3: CASSNGLIFGNQPQHF. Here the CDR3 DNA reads TGTGCCAGCAGTAATGGACTGATATTTGGCAATCAGCCCCAGCATTTT.

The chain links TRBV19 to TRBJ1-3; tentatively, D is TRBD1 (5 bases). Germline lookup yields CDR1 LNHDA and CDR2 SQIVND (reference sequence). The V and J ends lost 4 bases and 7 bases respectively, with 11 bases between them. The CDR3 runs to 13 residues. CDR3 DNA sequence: TGTGCCAGTAGTAGGCAGGGATGGAACACCATATATTTT. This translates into CASSRQGWNTIYF.

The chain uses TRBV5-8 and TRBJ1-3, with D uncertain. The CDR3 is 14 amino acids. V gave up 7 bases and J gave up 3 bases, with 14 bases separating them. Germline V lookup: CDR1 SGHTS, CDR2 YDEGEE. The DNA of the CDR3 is TGTGCCAGCCGCGCGATCGGACTTGGAAACACCATATATTTT. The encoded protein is CASRAIGLGNTIYF.

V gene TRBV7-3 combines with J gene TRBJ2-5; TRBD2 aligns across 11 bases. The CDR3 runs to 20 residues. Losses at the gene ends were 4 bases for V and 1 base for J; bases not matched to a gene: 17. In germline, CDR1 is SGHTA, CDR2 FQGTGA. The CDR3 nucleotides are TGTGCCAGCAGCTCCCCAAACAGTTTCCTAGCGGGGGGATTCCAAGAGACCCAGTACTTC. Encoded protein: CASSSPNSFLAGGFQETQYF.

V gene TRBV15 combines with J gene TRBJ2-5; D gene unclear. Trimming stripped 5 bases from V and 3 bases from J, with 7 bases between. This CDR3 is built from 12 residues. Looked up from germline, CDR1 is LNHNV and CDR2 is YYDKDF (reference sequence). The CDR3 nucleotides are TGTGCCACCAGCCCCGGAGAAGAGACCCAGTACTTC. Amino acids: CATSPGEETQYF. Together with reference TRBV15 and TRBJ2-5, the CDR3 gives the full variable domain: DAMVIQNPRYQVTQFGKPVTLSCSQTLNHNVMYWYQQKSSQAPKLLFHYYDKDFNNEADTPDNFQSRRPNTSFCFLDIRSPGLGDTAMYLCATSPGEETQYFGPGTRLLVL.

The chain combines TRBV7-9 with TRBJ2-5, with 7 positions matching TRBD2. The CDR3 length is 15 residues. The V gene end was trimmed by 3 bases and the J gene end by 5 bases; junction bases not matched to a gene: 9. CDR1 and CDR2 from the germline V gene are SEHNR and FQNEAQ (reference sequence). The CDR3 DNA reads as TGTGCCAGCAGCTTCGTGGGAGGGCGGCGCGAGACCCAGTACTTC. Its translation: CASSFVGGRRETQYF.

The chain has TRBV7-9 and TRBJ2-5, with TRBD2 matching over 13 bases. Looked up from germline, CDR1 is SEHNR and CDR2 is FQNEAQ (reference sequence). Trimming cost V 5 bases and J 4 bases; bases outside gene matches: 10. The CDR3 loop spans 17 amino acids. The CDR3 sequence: CASSPGLAGEYGETQYF. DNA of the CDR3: TGTGCCAGCAGCCCAGGACTAGCGGGAGAATACGGAGAGACCCAGTACTTC.

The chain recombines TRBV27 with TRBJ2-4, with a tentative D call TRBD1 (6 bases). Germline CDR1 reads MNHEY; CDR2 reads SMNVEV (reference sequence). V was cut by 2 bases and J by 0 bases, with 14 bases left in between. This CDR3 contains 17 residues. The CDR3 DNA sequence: TGTGCCAGCAGTTTAACGGGGCAGGGGCTAGCCAAAAACATTCAGTACTTC. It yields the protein CASSLTGQGLAKNIQYF.

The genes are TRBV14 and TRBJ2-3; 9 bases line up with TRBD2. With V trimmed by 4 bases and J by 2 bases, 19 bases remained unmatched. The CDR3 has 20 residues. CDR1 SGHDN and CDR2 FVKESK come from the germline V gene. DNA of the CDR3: TGTGCCAGCAGCCGACGGCGGCCAGCGGGGGGCCCGAACCCCACAGATACGCAGTATTTT. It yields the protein CASSRRRPAGGPNPTDTQYF.

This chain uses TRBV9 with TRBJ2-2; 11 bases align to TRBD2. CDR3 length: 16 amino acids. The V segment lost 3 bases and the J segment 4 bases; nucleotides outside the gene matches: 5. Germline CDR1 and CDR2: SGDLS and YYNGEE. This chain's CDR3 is CASSALTSGGTGELFF. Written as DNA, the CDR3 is TGTGCCAGCAGCGCCCTTACTAGCGGGGGCACCGGGGAGCTGTTTTTT.

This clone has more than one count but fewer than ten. This chain's CDR3 is CSPNHNEQFF. CDR3 nucleotide sequence: TGCAGTCCCAATCACAATGAGCAGTTCTTC. The chain is built from TRBV20-1 and TRBJ2-1, with D unresolved. Trimming took 8 bases from V and 5 from J, leaving 7 bases between them. Germline V gene data show CDR1 as DFQATT and CDR2 as SNEGSKA (reference sequence). The CDR3 contains 10 residues.